The clone carrying this T cell receptor beta chain was detected many times. As yet, its antigen is unknown. This entry belongs to a study of T cell repertoires in cytomegalovirus infection. The overall study: CMV infection together with matching HLA type was indicated by public TCR beta signatures.

Using its own MiXCR run on the reads, TCRdb lists one record per CDR3 protein. The sample includes some 180,000 distinct CDR3 sequences, roughly 9% of them seen just once. The CDR3 has 16 residues. Germline lookup yields CDR1 SGHTA and CDR2 FQGNSA. The V end lost 5 bases, the J end lost 0 bases, and 11 bases lay between the germline ends. Study findings and constraints: Within the response measured ex vivo, HLA-C-restricted CMV-specific TCR beta clonotypes were dominant. CMV carriers with the relevant HLA were identified by cumulative public TCR beta family frequency.

The sequence was collected from a human donor in good health (CMV status not recorded). Some clones in this sample may be carry-over from other donors' samples. The sequenced sample was PBMCs. The chain carries TRBV7-2 and TRBJ1-6; D remains ambiguous. The CDR3 region has the DNA TGTGCCAGCAGCCCGGTAGCCGGCTCCTATAATTCACCCCTCCACTTT. Amino acid sequence: CASSPVAGSYNSPLHF.